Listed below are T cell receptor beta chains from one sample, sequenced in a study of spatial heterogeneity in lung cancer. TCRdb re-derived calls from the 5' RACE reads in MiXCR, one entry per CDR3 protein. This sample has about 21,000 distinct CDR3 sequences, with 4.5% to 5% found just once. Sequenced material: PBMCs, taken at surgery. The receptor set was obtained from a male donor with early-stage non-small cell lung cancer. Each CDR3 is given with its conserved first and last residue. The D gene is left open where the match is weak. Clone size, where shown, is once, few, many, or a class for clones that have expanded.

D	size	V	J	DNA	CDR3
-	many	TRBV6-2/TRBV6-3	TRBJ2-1	TGTGCCAGCAGTTACTCGAGTCCTCTAGTCGGGTTCTTC	CASSYSSPLVGFF
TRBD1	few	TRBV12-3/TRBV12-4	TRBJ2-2	TGTGCCAGCAACACTAGGGGGACAGGGGGCATCGGGGAGCTGTTTTTT	CASNTRGTGGIGELFF
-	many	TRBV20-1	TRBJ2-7	TGCAGTGCCCGGAGTCCTAGCTACGAGCAGTACTTC	CSARSPSYEQYF
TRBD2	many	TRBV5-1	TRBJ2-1	TGCGCCAGTCACTCCGGGACTAGCGGGAGAAATGAGCAGTTCTTC	CASHSGTSGRNEQFF
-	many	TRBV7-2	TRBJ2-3	TGTGCCAGCAGCCTAGGACTATCAAATACAGATACGCAGTATTTT	CASSLGLSNTDTQYF
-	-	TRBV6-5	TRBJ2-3	TGTGCCAGCGGGCAGGAGAGGGGGGGCCTCCAGTATTTT	CASGQERGGLQYF
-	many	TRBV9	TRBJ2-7	TGTGCCAGCAGCGCCACCTGGGACGCCACCTACGAGCAGTACTTC	CASSATWDATYEQYF
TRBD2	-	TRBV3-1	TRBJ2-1	TGTGCCAGCAGCCCAAGCGGGGGGCGCTCCTACAATGAGCAGTTCTTC	CASSPSGGRSYNEQFF
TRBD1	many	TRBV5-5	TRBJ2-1	TGTGCCAGCAGTTTCGTACCGGGACAGGGGCATGAGCAGTTCTTC	CASSFVPGQGHEQFF
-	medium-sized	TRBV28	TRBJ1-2	TGTGCCAGCAGTCCACTTAAGACCATCGACACCTTC	CASSPLKTIDTF
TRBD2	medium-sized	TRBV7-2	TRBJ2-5	TGTGCCAGCAGCTTAGGGAGCAGCGGGAGTGAGACCCAGTACTTC	CASSLGSSGSETQYF
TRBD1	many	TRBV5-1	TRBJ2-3	TGCGCCAGCAGCCCGGACAGGATTACAGATACGCAGTATTTT	CASSPDRITDTQYF
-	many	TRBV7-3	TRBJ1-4	TGTGCCAGCAGCCCGTCAGGGAGGGTCCATGAAAAACTGTTTTTT	CASSPSGRVHEKLFF
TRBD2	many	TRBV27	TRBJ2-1	TGTGCCAGCACCCGAGCGGGAGGAGGGGATGAGCAGTTCTTC	CASTRAGGGDEQFF
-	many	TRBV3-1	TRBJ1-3	TGTGCCAGCAGCCTTCGGGGGTCGGGAAACACCATATATTTT	CASSLRGSGNTIYF
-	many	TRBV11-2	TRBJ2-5	TGTGCCAGCAGCTTCATGGTCTCAACGGAGACCCAGTACTTC	CASSFMVSTETQYF
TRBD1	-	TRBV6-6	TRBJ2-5	TGTGCCAGCAAAGGGACAGGGGGCATCGAGACCCAGTACTTC	CASKGTGGIETQYF
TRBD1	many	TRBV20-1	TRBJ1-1	TGCAGTGCTAGAAGGGGAGACAGGGTTGGTGCTGAAGCTTTCTTT	CSARRGDRVGAEAFF
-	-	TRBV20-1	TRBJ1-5	TGCAGTGCTAGACCCCAGACTAGCAATCAGCCCCAGCATTTT	CSARPQTSNQPQHF
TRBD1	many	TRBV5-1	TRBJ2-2	TGCGCCAGCAGGGGGGACAGTCCCACCGGGGAGCTGTTTTTT	CASRGDSPTGELFF
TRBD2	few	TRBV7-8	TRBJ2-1	TGTGCCAGCAGCTTAAGGCTAAGCGGGAGGATGGATGAGCAGTTCTTC	CASSLRLSGRMDEQFF
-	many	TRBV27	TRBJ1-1	TGTGCCAGCAGAAGTATTAGTGGCACTGAAGCTTTCTTT	CASRSISGTEAFF
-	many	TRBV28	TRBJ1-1	TGTGCCACCAGAGCAGGCACGTCCGAAGCTTTCTTT	CATRAGTSEAFF
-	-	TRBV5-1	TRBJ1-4	TGCGCCAGCAGCGAAGTAGGACAGATTAATGAAAAACTGTTTTTT	CASSEVGQINEKLFF
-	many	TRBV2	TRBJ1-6	TGTGCCAGCACTCAAGGGGCAGGGGAGAATTCACCCCTCCACTTT	CASTQGAGENSPLHF
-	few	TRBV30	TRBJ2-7	TGTGCCTGGAGTAAAAGGAGGGGCATCCAGGGAGACGAGCAGTACTTC	CAWSKRRGIQGDEQYF
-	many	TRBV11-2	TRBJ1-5	TGTGCCAGCAGCTTAGAAGGGATCAATCAGCCCCAGCATTTT	CASSLEGINQPQHF
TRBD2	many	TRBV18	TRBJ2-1	TGTGCCAGCTCACCACAAACGACAAGCGGGAGGACCTCCTACAATGAGCAGTTCTTC	CASSPQTTSGRTSYNEQFF
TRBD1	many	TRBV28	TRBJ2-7	TGTGCCAGCAGTTCCCGGGACAGGGCCCACGAGCAGTACTTC	CASSSRDRAHEQYF
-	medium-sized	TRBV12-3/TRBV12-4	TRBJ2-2	TGTGCCAGCAGTTTGTTCTCTGGCACCGGGGAGCTGTTTTTT	CASSLFSGTGELFF
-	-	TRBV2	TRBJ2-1	TGTGCCAGCAGTGAAAACGGGCGGGTTAACAATGAGCAGTTCTTC	CASSENGRVNNEQFF
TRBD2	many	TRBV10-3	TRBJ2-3	TGTGCCACCAAAGCGGGAGGAGGAGCAGATACGCAGTATTTT	CATKAGGGADTQYF
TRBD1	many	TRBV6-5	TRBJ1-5	TGTGCCAGCAGATCCAGGGGGAATGAGCCCCAGCATTTT	CASRSRGNEPQHF
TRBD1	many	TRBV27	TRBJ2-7	TGTGCCAGCAGTTCCCCTCGCGGGACAGGGGGCAGAAACGAGCAGTACTTC	CASSSPRGTGGRNEQYF
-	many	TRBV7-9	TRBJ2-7	TGTGCCAGCAGTCCCAAGGGCCCCTACGAGCAGTACTTC	CASSPKGPYEQYF
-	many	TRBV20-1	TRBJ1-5	TGCAGTGCTAGAGACCGGGACGGCAGCAATCAGCCCCAGCATTTT	CSARDRDGSNQPQHF
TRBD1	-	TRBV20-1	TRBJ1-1	TGCAGTGCTAGAGATGGCCCTGGCTGGACAGGGGGTAATGCGGACACTGAAGCTTTCTTT	CSARDGPGWTGGNADTEAFF
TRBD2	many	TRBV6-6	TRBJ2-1	TGTGCCAGCAGTGACTCGCCGGGACTAGCGGGAGGGAGGGGGTTGTGGAATGAGCAGTTCTTC	CASSDSPGLAGGRGLWNEQFF
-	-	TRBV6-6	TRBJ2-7	TGTGCCAGCAGTTACTGGCTAGCAGACGAGCAGTACTTC	CASSYWLADEQYF
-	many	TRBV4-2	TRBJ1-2	TGTGCCAGCAGCCAAGAGTCAGAGAATGTCGGTATGCGGTACACCTTC	CASSQESENVGMRYTF
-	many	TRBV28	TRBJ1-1	TGTGCCAGCAGCCCGTGGACAGTTCGGTACACTGAAGCTTTCTTT	CASSPWTVRYTEAFF
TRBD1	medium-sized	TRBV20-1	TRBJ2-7	TGCAGTGCGTACAGACAGGGGGCTACCTACGAGCAGTACTTC	CSAYRQGATYEQYF
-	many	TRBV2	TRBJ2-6	TGTGCCAGCAGTGCTCTGGGTTCTGGGGCCAACGTCCTGACTTTC	CASSALGSGANVLTF
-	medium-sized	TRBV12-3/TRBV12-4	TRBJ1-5	TGTGCCAGCAGTTCTCCGGACAGATTAAGGGGGGGCAATCAGCCCCAGCATTTT	CASSSPDRLRGGNQPQHF
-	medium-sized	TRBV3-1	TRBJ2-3	TGTGCCGCTACCCGGGGGTATCGCACAGATACGCAGTATTTT	CAATRGYRTDTQYF
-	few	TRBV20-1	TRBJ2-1	TGCAGTGCTAGAGGACTAGACATCCCCACTAATGAGCAGTTCTTC	CSARGLDIPTNEQFF
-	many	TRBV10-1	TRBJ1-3	TGCGCCAGCAGTGTCTCTCCGGGAAACACCATATATTTT	CASSVSPGNTIYF
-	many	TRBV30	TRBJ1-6	TGTGCCTGGAGTGAGTTCGGCGGGTACAATAATTCACCCCTCCACTTT	CAWSEFGGYNNSPLHF
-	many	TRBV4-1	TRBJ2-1	TGCGCCAGCAGCCAAGGCAGGGGCCGGGACAATGAGCAGTTCTTC	CASSQGRGRDNEQFF
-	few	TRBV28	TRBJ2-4	TGTGCCAGCAGGGGGGGGGCGCAGAACATTCAGTACTTC	CASRGGAQNIQYF
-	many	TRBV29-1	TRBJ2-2	TGCAGCGTCCAGGGTCCCGGGGAGCTGTTTTTT	CSVQGPGELFF
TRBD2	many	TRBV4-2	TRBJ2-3	TGTGCCAGCAGCCAAGTTGCTAGCGGATCCACAGATACGCAGTATTTT	CASSQVASGSTDTQYF
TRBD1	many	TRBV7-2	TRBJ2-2	TGTGCCAGCAACCGGGACAGGCGTACCACCGGGGAGCTGTTTTTT	CASNRDRRTTGELFF